Below are 13 T cell receptor beta chains sequenced from a single sample in a study of identical twins. TCRdb re-analysed the 5' RACE reads in MiXCR, keeping a single row per CDR3 protein. The profile covers about 520,000 distinct CDR3 sequences, with about 20% appearing a single time and roughly 0.9% taken by the ten largest. These data also formed part of another study, on T cells expressing NK-cell markers.

Material for sequencing was CD4+ T cells sorted from blood. All receptors derive from a woman under 30 in good health.

This chain links TRBV12-3 or TRBV12-4 with TRBJ1-1; a possible D gene is TRBD1 (6 bases). V lost 5 bases, J lost 1 base, and 14 bases lay in between. CDR3 length: 15 residues. The CDR3 region is CASSQQGGENTEAFF. CDR3 DNA: TGTGCCAGCAGTCAACAGGGTGGCGAGAACACTGAAGCTTTCTTT.

This clonotype showed up many times. The chain couples TRBV7-2 to TRBJ2-3; the match to TRBD2 covers 10 bases. There are 17 residues in the CDR3. V shed 1 base and J 1 base; nucleotides not matched to a gene: 5. Germline V lookup: CDR1 SGHTA, CDR2 FQGNSA. CDR3 protein: CASSLGGLAVRTDTQYF. CDR3 nucleotide sequence: TGTGCCAGCAGCTTAGGAGGACTAGCGGTTCGCACAGATACGCAGTATTTT.

This clonotype was counted a few times. The chain recombines TRBV5-1 with TRBJ2-3; 9 nucleotides line up with TRBD2. The ends lost 5 bases at V and 1 base at J; junction bases unmatched: 8. There are 16 residues in the CDR3. Germline CDR1 reads SGHRS; CDR2 reads YFSETQ. The CDR3 DNA reads as TGCGCCAGCAGTTCGGGGACTAGCTCTGGCACAGATACGCAGTATTTT. Amino acid sequence: CASSSGTSSGTDTQYF.

The V gene is TRBV12-3 or TRBV12-4, the J gene TRBJ2-2; 9 bases align to TRBD1. Losses at the gene ends were 6 bases for V and 6 bases for J; bases not matched to a gene: 8. The CDR3 loop spans 15 amino acids. This chain's CDR3 is CASRKGQGGAGELFF. CDR3 sequence (DNA): TGTGCCAGCAGGAAGGGACAGGGTGGAGCCGGGGAGCTGTTTTTT.

This clonotype appeared a few times. The chain couples TRBV4-3 to TRBJ2-3; 9 positions match TRBD2. The CDR3 runs 16 residues. Germline CDR1 reads LGHNA; CDR2 reads YSLEER. The V gene end was trimmed by 1 base and the J gene end by 4 bases; junction bases not matched to a gene: 6. The CDR3: CASSQALSGRADTQYF. For the CDR3, the DNA is TGCGCCAGCAGCCAAGCTCTTAGCGGGAGAGCAGATACGCAGTATTTT.

This sequence joins TRBV6-5 and TRBJ1-1; D perhaps matches TRBD1 (5 bases). Trimming shortened V by 8 bases and J by 13 bases, and 20 bases separated the two germline ends. The CDR3 spans 12 residues. The germline V gene has CDR1 MNHEY and CDR2 SVGAGI. Here the CDR3 reads CASGGRGGLGFF. The CDR3 region has the DNA TGTGCCAGCGGCGGTCGTGGGGGATTAGGTTTCTTT.

This chain links TRBV7-8 with TRBJ2-1; D not resolved. The germline V and J ends were trimmed by 6 bases and 4 bases, with 10 bases remaining between them. The CDR3 covers 13 residues. The germline V gene encodes CDR1 SGHVS and CDR2 FQNEAQ. CDR3 nucleotides: TGTGCCAGCAGACAAGACGGGTACAATGAGCAGTTCTTC. Encoded protein: CASRQDGYNEQFF.

This clonotype was detected a few times. The chain couples TRBV29-1 to TRBJ1-1; TRBD1 is a possible D gene (5 bases). Trimming cost V 4 bases and J 5 bases, with 11 bases left between them. Per the germline V gene, CDR1 is SQVTM and CDR2 is ANQGSEA. The CDR3 is 12 residues long. CDR3 protein: CSVVRGVTEAFF. The CDR3 DNA reads as TGCAGCGTTGTGCGGGGCGTTACTGAAGCTTTCTTT.

The V gene is TRBV20-1, the J gene TRBJ2-3; weak D call: TRBD2 (6 bases). Trimming pared 5 bases from V and 5 bases from J, leaving 14 bases between. The CDR3 length is 13 residues. Per germline, CDR1 DFQATT and CDR2 SNEGSKA (reference sequence). In DNA, the CDR3 is TGCAGTGCTCCCGCAACCGGGGGAGATACGCAGTATTTT. Translation gives CSAPATGGDTQYF.

There are a few counts of this clonotype. The genes are TRBV7-2 and TRBJ2-1; D tentatively fits TRBD1 or TRBD2 (5 bases each). This CDR3 is 13 amino acids long. CDR1 and CDR2 from the germline V gene are SGHTA and FQGNSA. Trimming shortened V by 5 bases and J by 6 bases, and 11 bases separated the two germline ends. CDR3 sequence (DNA): TGTGCCAGCAGCCCTTGGGGGTTCAATGAGCAGTTCTTC. Amino acid sequence: CASSPWGFNEQFF. The full variable domain, with the rest looked up from reference TRBV7-2 and TRBJ2-1, is GAGVSQSPSNKVTEKGKDVELRCDPISGHTALYWYRQSLGQGLEFLIYFQGNSAPDKSGLPSDRFSAERTGGSVSTLTIQRTQQEDSAVYLCASSPWGFNEQFFGPGTRLTVL.

The chain links TRBV11-2 to TRBJ2-3; unclear D gene. The V gene's germline CDR1 is SGHAT and CDR2 FQNNGV. CDR3 length: 12 residues. The ends were cut back, 5 bases at V and 7 bases at J, with 10 bases in the middle. This chain's CDR3 is CASSPNQNTQYF. In nucleotides, the CDR3 is TGTGCCAGCAGCCCTAACCAAAATACGCAGTATTTT. Full variable domain (rest looked up from reference TRBV11-2 and TRBJ2-3): EAGVAQSPRYKIIEKRQSVAFWCNPISGHATLYWYQQILGQGPKLLIQFQNNGVVDDSQLPKDRFSAERLKGVDSTLKIQPAKLEDSAVYLCASSPNQNTQYFGPGTRLTVL.

There are many counts of this clonotype. The genes are TRBV5-1 and TRBJ2-7, with D tentatively TRBD2 (5 bases). The CDR3 is 12 amino acids. In germline, CDR1 is SGHRS, CDR2 YFSETQ. Deletions cut 3 bases from V and 3 bases from J, with 7 bases between. CDR3 in DNA: TGCGCCAGCAGCTCCCGGGACTACGAGCAGTACTTC. Protein sequence: CASSSRDYEQYF.

The CDR3: CSAMGPSGAEAFF. The CDR3 DNA is TGCAGTGCCATGGGCCCCAGTGGTGCTGAAGCTTTCTTT. This chain joins TRBV20-1 and TRBJ1-1; D is unclear. This CDR3 has 13 residues. Germline assignment: CDR1 DFQATT and CDR2 SNEGSKA (reference sequence). With 6 bases removed from V and 6 bases from J, the gap between germline ends came to 17 bases.